This T cell receptor (beta chain) emerged from a study of T-cell memory formation after mild COVID-19. This clonotype was detected only a few times. MiXCR, run by TCRdb on the 5' RACE reads, gives a single entry per CDR3 protein. The data hold approximately 580,000 distinct CDR3 sequences, with about 20% observed a single time. Trimming removed 5 bases from V and 7 bases from J, with 17 bases in between. In germline, CDR1 is SGHTA, CDR2 FQGTGA. This CDR3 region has 14 residues. J is TRBJ1-1 and V is TRBV7-3; no clear D gene. Sequenced input: PBMCs or a T cell subset sorted from them (not recorded which). The TCR sequence derives from an adult woman who had mild COVID-19 (a few samples of this study predate the infection). Cell type and time point are not known. CDR3 sequence (DNA): TGTGCCAGCAGCGCCCGGGCGGGGAACGGTGAAGCTTTCTTT. Protein: CASSARAGNGEAFF.